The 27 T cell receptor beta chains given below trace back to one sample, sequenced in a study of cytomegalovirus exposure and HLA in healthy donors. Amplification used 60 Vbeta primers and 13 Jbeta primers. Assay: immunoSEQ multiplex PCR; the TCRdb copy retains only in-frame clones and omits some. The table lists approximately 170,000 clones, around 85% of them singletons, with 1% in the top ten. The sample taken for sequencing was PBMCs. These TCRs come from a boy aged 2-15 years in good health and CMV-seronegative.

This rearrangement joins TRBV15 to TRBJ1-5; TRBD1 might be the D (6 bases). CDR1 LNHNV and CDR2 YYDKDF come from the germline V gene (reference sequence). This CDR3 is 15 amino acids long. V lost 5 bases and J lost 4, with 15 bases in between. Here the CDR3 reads CATSFHREHNQPQHF. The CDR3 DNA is TGTGCCACCAGCTTTCACAGGGAACATAATCAGCCCCAGCATTTT.

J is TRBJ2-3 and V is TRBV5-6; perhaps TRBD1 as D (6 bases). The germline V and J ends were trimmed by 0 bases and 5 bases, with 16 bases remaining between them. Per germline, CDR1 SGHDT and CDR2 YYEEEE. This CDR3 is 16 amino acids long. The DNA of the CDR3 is TGTGCCAGCAGCTTGGATGTTGAGACAGGCGAAGATACGCAGTATTTT. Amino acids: CASSLDVETGEDTQYF.

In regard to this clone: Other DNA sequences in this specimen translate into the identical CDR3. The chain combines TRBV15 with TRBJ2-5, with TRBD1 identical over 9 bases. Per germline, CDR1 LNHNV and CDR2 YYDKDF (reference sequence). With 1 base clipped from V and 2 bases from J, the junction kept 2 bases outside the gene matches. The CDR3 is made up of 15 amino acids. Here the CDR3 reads CATSRAGQGQETQYF. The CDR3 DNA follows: TGTGCCACCAGCAGAGCCGGACAGGGGCAAGAGACCCAGTACTTC.

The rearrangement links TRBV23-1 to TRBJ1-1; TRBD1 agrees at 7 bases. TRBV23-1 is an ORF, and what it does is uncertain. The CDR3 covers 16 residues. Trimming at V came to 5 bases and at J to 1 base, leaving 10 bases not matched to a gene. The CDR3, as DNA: TGCGCCAGCAGTTTGACAGGGCGAGAGGGGAACACTGAAGCTTTCTTT. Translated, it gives CASSLTGREGNTEAFF.

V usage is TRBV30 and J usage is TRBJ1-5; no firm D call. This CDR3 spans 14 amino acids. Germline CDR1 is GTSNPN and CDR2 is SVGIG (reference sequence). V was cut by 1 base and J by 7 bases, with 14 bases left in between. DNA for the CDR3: TGTGCCTGGAGTGGAGGGCAGAGTGGCCAGCCCCAGCATTTT. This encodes CAWSGGQSGQPQHF.

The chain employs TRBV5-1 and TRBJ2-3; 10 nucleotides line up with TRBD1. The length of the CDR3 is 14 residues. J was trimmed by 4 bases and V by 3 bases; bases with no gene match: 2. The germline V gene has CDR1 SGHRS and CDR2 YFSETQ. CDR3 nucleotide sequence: TGCGCCAGCAGCTCGGGACAGGGGCCAGATACGCAGTATTTT. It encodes CASSSGQGPDTQYF.

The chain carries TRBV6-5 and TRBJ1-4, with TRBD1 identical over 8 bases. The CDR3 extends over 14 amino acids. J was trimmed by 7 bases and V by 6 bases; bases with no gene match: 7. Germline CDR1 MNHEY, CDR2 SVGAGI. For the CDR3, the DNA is TGTGCCAGCAGCCTCCAGGGGGCCGGTGAAAAACTGTTTTTT. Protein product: CASSLQGAGEKLFF.

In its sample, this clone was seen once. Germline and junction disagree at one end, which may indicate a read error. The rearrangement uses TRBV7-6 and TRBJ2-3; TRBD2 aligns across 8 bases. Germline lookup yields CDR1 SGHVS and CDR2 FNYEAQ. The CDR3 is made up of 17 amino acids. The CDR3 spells CASGLGGRGASTDTQYF. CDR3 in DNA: TGTGCCAGCGGCTTAGGGGGGCGGGGGGCCTCCACAGATACGCAGTATTTT.

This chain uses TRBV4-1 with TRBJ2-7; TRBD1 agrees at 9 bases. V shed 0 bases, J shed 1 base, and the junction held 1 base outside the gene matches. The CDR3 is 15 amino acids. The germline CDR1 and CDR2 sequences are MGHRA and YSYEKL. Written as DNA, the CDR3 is TGCGCCAGCAGCCAAGATGGGACAGGGTCCTACGAGCAGTACTTC. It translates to CASSQDGTGSYEQYF.

CDR3 region: CASSFEGVRQPQHF. The DNA for the CDR3 is TGTGCCAGCAGTTTTGAGGGGGTACGGCAGCCCCAGCATTTT. This sequence joins TRBV27 and TRBJ1-5, with D possibly matching TRBD1 (6 bases). CDR1 is MNHEY and CDR2 is SMNVEV in the germline V gene (reference sequence). V shed 3 bases and J shed 7 bases, with 13 bases lying between them. This CDR3 contains 14 residues.

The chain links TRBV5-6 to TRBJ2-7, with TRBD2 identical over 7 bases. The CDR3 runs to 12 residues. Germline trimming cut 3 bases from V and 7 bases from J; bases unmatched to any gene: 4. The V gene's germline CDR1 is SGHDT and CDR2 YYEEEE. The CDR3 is CASSWGGREQYV. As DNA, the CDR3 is TGTGCCAGCAGCTGGGGGGGGAGGGAGCAGTACGTC.

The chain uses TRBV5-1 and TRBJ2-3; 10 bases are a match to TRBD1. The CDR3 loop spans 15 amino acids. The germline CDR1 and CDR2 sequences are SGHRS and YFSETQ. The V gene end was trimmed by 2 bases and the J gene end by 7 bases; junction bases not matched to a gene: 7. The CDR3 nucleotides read TGCGCCAGCAGCTTACGACAGGGGGCGTTTAATACGCAGTATTTT. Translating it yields CASSLRQGAFNTQYF.

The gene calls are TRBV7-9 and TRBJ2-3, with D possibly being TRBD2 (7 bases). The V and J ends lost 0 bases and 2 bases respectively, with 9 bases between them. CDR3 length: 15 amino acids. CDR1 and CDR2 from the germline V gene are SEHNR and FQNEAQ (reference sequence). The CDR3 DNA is TGTGCCAGCAGCTTAGCGGGGGGGCCCACAGATACGCAGTATTTT. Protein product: CASSLAGGPTDTQYF. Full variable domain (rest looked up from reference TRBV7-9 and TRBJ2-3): DTGVSQNPRHKITKRGQNVTFRCDPISEHNRLYWYRQTLGQGPEFLTYFQNEAQLEKSRLLSDRFSAERPKGSFSTLEIQRTEQGDSAMYLCASSLAGGPTDTQYFGPGTRLTVL.

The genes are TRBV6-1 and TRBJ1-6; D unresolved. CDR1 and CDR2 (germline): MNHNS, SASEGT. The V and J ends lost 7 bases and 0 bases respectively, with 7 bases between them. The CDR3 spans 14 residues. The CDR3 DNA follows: TGTGCCAGCAAGGAGAGCTCCTATAATTCACCCCTCCACTTT. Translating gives CASKESSYNSPLHF.

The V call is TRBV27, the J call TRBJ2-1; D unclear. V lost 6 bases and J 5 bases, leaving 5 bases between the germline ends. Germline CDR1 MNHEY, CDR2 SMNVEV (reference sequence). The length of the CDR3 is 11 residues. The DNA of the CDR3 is TGTGCCAGCAGCGACAACAATGAGCAGTTCTTC. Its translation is CASSDNNEQFF.

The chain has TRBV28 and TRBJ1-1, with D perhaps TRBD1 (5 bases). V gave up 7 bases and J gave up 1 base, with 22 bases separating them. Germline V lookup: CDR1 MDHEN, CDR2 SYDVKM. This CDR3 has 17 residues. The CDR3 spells CASTSGRVKLRNTEAFF. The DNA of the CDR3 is TGTGCCAGCACATCAGGGAGGGTGAAGTTAAGGAACACTGAAGCTTTCTTT.

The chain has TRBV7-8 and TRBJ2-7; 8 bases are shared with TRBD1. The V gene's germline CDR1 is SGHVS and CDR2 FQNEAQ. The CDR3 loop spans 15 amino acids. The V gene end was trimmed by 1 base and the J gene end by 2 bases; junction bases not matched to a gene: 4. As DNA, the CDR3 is TGTGCCAGCAGCTTAGGTGGGACAGGAACCTACGAGCAGTACTTC. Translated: CASSLGGTGTYEQYF.

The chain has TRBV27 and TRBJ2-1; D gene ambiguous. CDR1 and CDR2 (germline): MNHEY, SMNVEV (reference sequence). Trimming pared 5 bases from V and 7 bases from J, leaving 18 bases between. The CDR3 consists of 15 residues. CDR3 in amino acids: CASSPPLLSVNEQFF. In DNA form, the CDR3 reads TGTGCCAGCAGTCCACCCCTACTCAGCGTTAATGAGCAGTTCTTC.

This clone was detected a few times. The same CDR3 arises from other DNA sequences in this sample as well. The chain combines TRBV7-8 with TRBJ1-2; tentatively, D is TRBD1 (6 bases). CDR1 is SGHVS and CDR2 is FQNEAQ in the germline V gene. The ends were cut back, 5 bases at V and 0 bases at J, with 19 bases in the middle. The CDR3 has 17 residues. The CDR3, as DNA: TGTGCCAGCAGCGACCGAAATCGGGGGGCCGCTAACTATGGCTACACCTTC. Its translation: CASSDRNRGAANYGYTF. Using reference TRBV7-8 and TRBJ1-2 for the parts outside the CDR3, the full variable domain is GAGVSQSPRYKVAKRGQDVALRCDPISGHVSLFWYQQALGQGPEFLTYFQNEAQLDKSGLPSDRFFAERPEGSVSTLKIQRTQQEDSAVYLCASSDRNRGAANYGYTFGSGTRLTVV.

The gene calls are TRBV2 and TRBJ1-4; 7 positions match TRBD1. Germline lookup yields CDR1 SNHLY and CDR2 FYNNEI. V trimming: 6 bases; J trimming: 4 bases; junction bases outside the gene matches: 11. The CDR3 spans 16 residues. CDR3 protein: CASSGTDRPNNEKLFF. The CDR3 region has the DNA TGTGCCAGCAGCGGTACGGACAGGCCCAATAATGAAAAACTGTTTTTT.

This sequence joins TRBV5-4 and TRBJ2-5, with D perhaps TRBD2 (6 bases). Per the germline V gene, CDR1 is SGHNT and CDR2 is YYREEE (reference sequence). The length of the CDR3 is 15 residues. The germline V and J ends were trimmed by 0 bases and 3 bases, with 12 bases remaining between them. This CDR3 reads CASSLGGTAKETQYF. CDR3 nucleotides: TGTGCCAGCAGCTTGGGAGGGACTGCCAAAGAGACCCAGTACTTC. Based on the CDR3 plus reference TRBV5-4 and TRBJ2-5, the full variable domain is ETGVTQSPTHLIKTRGQQVTLRCSSQSGHNTVSWYQQALGQGPQFIFQYYREEENGRGNFPPRFSGLQFPNYSSELNVNALELDDSALYLCASSLGGTAKETQYFGPGTRLLVL.

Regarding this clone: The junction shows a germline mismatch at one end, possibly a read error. The CDR3 DNA reads as TGTTCCAGCAGCTTAGGAGGGACAGGGGGCTCGGAGTCCTACGAGCAGTACTTC. Protein product: CSSSLGGTGGSESYEQYF. The chain combines TRBV7-9 with TRBJ2-7, with 12 bases matching TRBD1. This CDR3 is 18 amino acids long. In germline, CDR1 is SEHNR, CDR2 FQNEAQ (reference sequence).

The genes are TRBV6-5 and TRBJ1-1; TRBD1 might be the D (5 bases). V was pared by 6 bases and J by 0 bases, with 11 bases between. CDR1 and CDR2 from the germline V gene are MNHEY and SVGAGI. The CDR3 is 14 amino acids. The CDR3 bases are TGTGCCAGCAGGGCGACAGATCTGAACACTGAAGCTTTCTTT. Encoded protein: CASRATDLNTEAFF.

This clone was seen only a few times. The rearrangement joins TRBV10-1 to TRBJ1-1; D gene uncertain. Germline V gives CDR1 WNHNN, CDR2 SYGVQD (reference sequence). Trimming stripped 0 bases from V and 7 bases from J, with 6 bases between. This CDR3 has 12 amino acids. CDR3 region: CASSESGSEAFF. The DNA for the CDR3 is TGCGCCAGCAGTGAGTCTGGCAGTGAAGCTTTCTTT.

The CDR3 is CASSPGTINSPLHF. The CDR3 DNA reads as TGTGCCAGCAGCCCCGGGACTATAAATTCACCCCTCCACTTT. The rearrangement links TRBV5-4 to TRBJ1-6, with D perhaps TRBD1 (5 bases). There are 14 residues in the CDR3. The germline CDR1 and CDR2 sequences are SGHNT and YYREEE (reference sequence). V shed 4 bases and J shed 7 bases, with 12 bases lying between them.

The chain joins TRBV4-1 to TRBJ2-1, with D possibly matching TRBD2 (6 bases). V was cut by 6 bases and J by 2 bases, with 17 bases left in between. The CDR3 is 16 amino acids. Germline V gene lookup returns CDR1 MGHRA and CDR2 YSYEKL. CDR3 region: CASRRNAGRTYNEQFF. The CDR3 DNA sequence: TGCGCCAGCAGGCGCAATGCGGGACGGACCTACAATGAGCAGTTCTTC.

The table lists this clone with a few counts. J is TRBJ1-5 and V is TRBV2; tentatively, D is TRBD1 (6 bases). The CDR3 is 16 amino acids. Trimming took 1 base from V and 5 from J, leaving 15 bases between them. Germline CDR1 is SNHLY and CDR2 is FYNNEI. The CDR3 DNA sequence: TGTGCCAGCAGTGAAGGCGGACGCAGGGGATATCAGCCCCAGCATTTT. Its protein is CASSEGGRRGYQPQHF. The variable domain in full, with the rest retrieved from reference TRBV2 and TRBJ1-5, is EPEVTQTPSHQVTQMGQEVILRCVPISNHLYFYWYRQILGQKVEFLVSFYNNEISEKSEIFDDQFSVERPDGSNFTLKIRSTKLEDSAMYFCASSEGGRRGYQPQHFGDGTRLSIL.